The 21 T cell receptor beta chains given below trace back to one sample, sequenced in a study of cytomegalovirus exposure and HLA in healthy donors. The study ran its PCR with 60 Vbeta and 13 Jbeta primers. Measured with immunoSEQ multiplex PCR; TCRdb has only the in-frame clones, and not every one. Found here are about 140,000 clones, 78% of them singletons; the top ten hold less than 3.5%. Sample: PBMCs. These receptors came from a male donor in good health and CMV-seronegative.

V usage is TRBV5-8 and J usage is TRBJ2-2; the match to TRBD2 covers 7 bases. From germline, CDR1 is SGHTS and CDR2 YDEGEE. The CDR3 sequence is 16 residues long. Germline trimming cut 1 base from V and 1 base from J; bases unmatched to any gene: 4. CDR3 protein: CASSLPAGVNTGELFF. In DNA, the CDR3 is TGTGCCAGCAGCTTGCCGGCGGGGGTGAACACCGGGGAGCTGTTTTTT. Using reference TRBV5-8 and TRBJ2-2 for the parts outside the CDR3, the full variable domain is EAGVTQSPTHLIKTRGQQATLRCSPISGHTSVYWYQQALGLGLQFLLWYDEGEERNRGNFPPRFSGRQFPNYSSELNVNALELEDSALYLCASSLPAGVNTGELFFGEGSRLTVL.

The rearrangement links TRBV30 to TRBJ2-2; 7 bases agree with TRBD2. CDR3 size: 13 residues. With 4 bases clipped from V and 5 bases from J, the junction kept 4 bases outside the gene matches. Per the germline V gene, CDR1 is GTSNPN and CDR2 is SVGIG (reference sequence). CDR3 residues: CAWTAGATGELFF. The DNA of the CDR3 is TGTGCCTGGACGGCGGGAGCTACCGGGGAGCTGTTTTTT.

This chain connects TRBV29-1 to TRBJ2-5, with 13 bases matching TRBD2. CDR1 SQVTM and CDR2 ANQGSEA come from the germline V gene. The length of the CDR3 is 15 residues. After removal of 6 bases from V and 4 bases from J, the junction contained 8 bases not matched to a gene. The CDR3 region has the DNA TGCAGCGTCCAAGGGACTAGCGGGGTATCAGAGACCCAGTACTTC. Translating gives CSVQGTSGVSETQYF.

The chain couples TRBV9 to TRBJ2-3, with TRBD2 identical over 7 bases. Germline values: CDR1 SGDLS, CDR2 YYNGEE. The junction had 3 bases not matched to a gene; V was cut back by 1 base and J by 4 bases. The CDR3 is made up of 14 amino acids. This CDR3 is CASSVKAGADTQYF. CDR3 sequence (DNA): TGTGCCAGCAGCGTAAAGGCGGGGGCAGATACGCAGTATTTT.

This clone came up a few times. The chain has TRBV5-1 and TRBJ2-3; no firm D call. Germline assignment: CDR1 SGHRS and CDR2 YFSETQ. Trimming left V 5 bases short and J 2 bases short, with 15 bases between. The CDR3 runs to 15 residues. The CDR3: CASRPQVTPTDTQYF. CDR3 nucleotides: TGCGCCAGCAGACCCCAGGTTACCCCCACAGATACGCAGTATTTT.

The CDR3 region has the DNA TGCAGCGTCCGAGGGGGGGGCTCTGGAAACACCATATATTTT. This gives the protein CSVRGGGSGNTIYF. This chain links TRBV29-1 with TRBJ1-3, with a tentative D call TRBD1 (6 bases). Deletions cut 6 bases from V and 0 bases from J, with 12 bases between. The CDR3 is 14 residues long. Per germline, CDR1 SQVTM and CDR2 ANQGSEA.

CDR3 loop: CASSPHKGQGLSPDTQYF. The CDR3 DNA is TGTGCCAGCAGCCCACATAAGGGACAGGGGTTGTCGCCAGATACGCAGTATTTT. This sequence joins TRBV5-6 and TRBJ2-3, with TRBD1 matching 10 bases. There are 18 residues in the CDR3. The germline V gene has CDR1 SGHDT and CDR2 YYEEEE. Unmatched junction bases numbered 15, after V lost 4 bases and J lost 4 bases.

The rearrangement links TRBV19 to TRBJ2-1; 9 nucleotides line up with TRBD2. V shed 4 bases and J 9 bases; nucleotides not matched to a gene: 10. The CDR3 is made up of 15 amino acids. Germline values: CDR1 LNHDA, CDR2 SQIVND (reference sequence). This chain's CDR3 is CASSRGLAPNGEQFF. In DNA, the CDR3 is TGTGCCAGTAGTAGGGGACTAGCCCCGAACGGTGAGCAGTTCTTC. The full variable domain, completed using reference TRBV19 and TRBJ2-1, is DGGITQSPKYLFRKEGQNVTLSCEQNLNHDAMYWYRQDPGQGLRLIYYSQIVNDFQKGDIAEGYSVSREKKESFPLTVTSAQKNPTAFYLCASSRGLAPNGEQFFGPGTRLTVL.

The rearrangement joins TRBV7-2 to TRBJ2-7, with a weak D call TRBD1 (5 bases). The V end was cut by 7 bases, the J end by 4 bases, with 17 bases between. The CDR3 has 14 residues. Germline V CDR1 and CDR2: SGHTA, FQGNSA. The CDR3 sequence: CASTPDSSLYEQYF. DNA of the CDR3: TGTGCCAGCACCCCCGACAGCTCGTTATACGAGCAGTACTTC.

This clone occurred once. The chain carries TRBV5-1 and TRBJ1-2, with D possibly TRBD1 on 6 matching bases. Germline CDR1 is SGHRS and CDR2 is YFSETQ. There are 14 residues in the CDR3. With 0 bases removed from V and 8 bases from J, the gap between germline ends came to 14 bases. The CDR3 region is CASSLASQGSGYTF. Written as DNA, the CDR3 is TGCGCCAGCAGCTTGGCGTCGCAGGGGAGCGGCTACACCTTC. The full variable domain, completed using reference TRBV5-1 and TRBJ1-2, is KAGVTQTPRYLIKTRGQQVTLSCSPISGHRSVSWYQQTPGQGLQFLFEYFSETQRNKGNFPGRFSGRQFSNSRSEMNVSTLELGDSALYLCASSLASQGSGYTFGSGTRLTVV.

J is TRBJ2-3 and V is TRBV10-2; TRBD2 might be the D (5 bases). This CDR3 is built from 13 residues. Germline CDR1 is WSHSY and CDR2 is SAAADI. Deletions cut 8 bases from V and 4 bases from J, with 13 bases between. The CDR3 DNA follows: TGCGCCAGCTGCCCCGGGATGCCAGATACGCAGTATTTT. This encodes CASCPGMPDTQYF.

This rearrangement joins TRBV5-1 to TRBJ2-1; 10 bases are shared with TRBD2. CDR3 length: 16 amino acids. Per germline, CDR1 SGHRS and CDR2 YFSETQ. Trimming took 4 bases from V and 0 from J; bases not matched to a gene: 4. The CDR3 nucleotides read TGCGCCAGCAGCATAGGACTAGCGGCCTCCTACAATGAGCAGTTCTTC. Protein: CASSIGLAASYNEQFF.

This clone was counted a few times. The chain carries TRBV5-1 and TRBJ1-3; no definite D call. This CDR3 has 12 residues. Germline V gene lookup returns CDR1 SGHRS and CDR2 YFSETQ. Trimming took 3 bases from V and 6 from J, leaving 7 bases between them. This CDR3 is CASSSGENTIYF. The DNA of the CDR3 is TGCGCCAGCAGCTCAGGTGAAAACACCATATATTTT.

V gene TRBV27 combines with J gene TRBJ2-6, with TRBD2 as a possible D gene (7 bases). Trimming cost V 5 bases and J 3 bases, with 20 bases left between them. Germline V gene lookup returns CDR1 MNHEY and CDR2 SMNVEV (reference sequence). The CDR3 is 18 residues long. The CDR3 coding sequence is TGTGCCAGCAGTGCACGTCCCGGGGGGCGCATTGGGGCCAACGTCCTGACTTTC. Translating it yields CASSARPGGRIGANVLTF.

This clone was detected once. The rearrangement joins TRBV18 to TRBJ1-1; 11 bases line up with TRBD1. There are 17 residues in the CDR3. Germline loops: CDR1 KGHSH, CDR2 LQKENI. J gave up 5 bases and V 6 bases, and 14 bases lay outside the gene matches. The CDR3 region has the DNA TGTGCCAGCTCCCTGGGGACAGGGGGGATTGGGAGGACTGAAGCTTTCTTT. Residues: CASSLGTGGIGRTEAFF.

The CDR3 DNA is TGTGCCAGTAGTATGACTAGCGGCATTTCCTACGAGCAGTACTTC. Translation: CASSMTSGISYEQYF. The chain has TRBV19 and TRBJ2-7; TRBD2 matches 9 bases. Germline CDR1 is LNHDA and CDR2 is SQIVND (reference sequence). V dropped 3 bases and J dropped 1; count of bases not matched to a gene: 4. The CDR3 contains 15 residues.

This clone has more than one count but fewer than ten. The chain couples TRBV6-5 to TRBJ2-3; 10 positions agree with TRBD2. CDR3 length: 15 amino acids. The junction had 5 bases not matched to a gene; V was cut back by 7 bases and J by 1 base. Germline CDR1 is MNHEY and CDR2 is SVGAGI. The CDR3 DNA sequence: TGTGCCAGCAATCCCGGGACTAGCGGCACAGATACGCAGTATTTT. Protein product: CASNPGTSGTDTQYF.

The rearrangement links TRBV12-5 to TRBJ2-7, with TRBD1 matching 10 bases. The length of the CDR3 is 12 residues. Germline V CDR1 and CDR2: LGHNT, FRNRAP. The V and J ends lost 6 bases and 4 bases, in that order; junction bases with no gene match: 0. The CDR3 sequence is CASGGQGYEQYF. CDR3 sequence (DNA): TGTGCTAGTGGGGGACAGGGGTACGAGCAGTACTTC.

The gene calls are TRBV4-2 and TRBJ2-1; 12 nucleotides agree with TRBD2. The germline V gene has CDR1 LGHNA and CDR2 YNFKEQ. The CDR3 runs to 16 residues. With 4 bases clipped from V and 5 bases from J, the junction kept 6 bases outside the gene matches. CDR3 loop: CASSLRLAGGNNEQFF. In DNA, the CDR3 is TGTGCCAGCAGCCTTCGGCTAGCGGGAGGGAACAATGAGCAGTTCTTC.

V and J are TRBV15 and TRBJ2-5; TRBD1 matches 7 bases. Germline V CDR1 and CDR2: LNHNV, YYDKDF (reference sequence). The CDR3 is 14 amino acids. V gave up 1 base and J gave up 4 bases; unmatched junction bases: 3. CDR3 nucleotide sequence: TGTGCCACCAGCAGAGGGACAGGTATAGAGACCCAGTACTTC. It is translated as CATSRGTGIETQYF.

The sample holds a few counts of this clone. The chain carries TRBV29-1 and TRBJ2-7; D is unresolved. The germline V and J ends were trimmed by 4 bases and 4 bases, with 8 bases remaining between them. The V gene's germline CDR1 is SQVTM and CDR2 ANQGSEA. The CDR3 has 11 amino acids. The CDR3 DNA reads TGCAGCGTTGGAGAGACTTACGAGCAGTACTTC. Its protein is CSVGETYEQYF.